This T cell receptor beta chain was identified in a study of beta chain features in type 1 diabetes. Study-wide findings and caveats: TCRB CDR3s from Type 1 diabetes patients were moderately but significantly shorter in all four CD4+ subsets.

The CDR3 spans 16 residues. Trimming stripped 4 bases from V and 0 bases from J, with 15 bases between. Germline V gives CDR1 SGHAT, CDR2 FQNNGV. The authors reverse transcribed all of the isolated RNA, so sequencing captured expressed TCRB transcripts. The data were produced by immunoSEQ multiplex PCR, yet TCRdb's version contains in-frame clones alone and is incomplete. The sample lists a few hundred thousand clones, about a fifth occurring once. About this clone: Its antigen remains unknown.

The rearrangement uses TRBV11-2 and TRBJ2-5; D is uncertain. The TCR was taken from a woman aged 40 to 55 with type 1 diabetes. Sequencing used naive CD4+ T cells from blood. The CDR3 protein is CASSSRGASDQETQYF. In DNA, the CDR3 is TGTGCCAGCAGCTCTCGAGGAGCCTCGGACCAAGAGACCCAGTACTTC.